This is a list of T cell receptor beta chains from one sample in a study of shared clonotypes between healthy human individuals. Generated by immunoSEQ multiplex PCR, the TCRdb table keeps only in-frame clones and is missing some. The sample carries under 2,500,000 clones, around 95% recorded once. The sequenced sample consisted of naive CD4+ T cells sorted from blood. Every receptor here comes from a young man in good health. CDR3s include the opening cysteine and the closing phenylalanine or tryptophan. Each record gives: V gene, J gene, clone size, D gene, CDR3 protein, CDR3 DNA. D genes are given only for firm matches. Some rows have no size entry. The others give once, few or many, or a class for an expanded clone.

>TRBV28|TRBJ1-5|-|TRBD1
CASSRQGGNQPQHF
TGTGCCAGCAGCAGACAGGGGGGCAATCAGCCCCAGCATTTT
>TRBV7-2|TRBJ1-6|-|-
CASSLDSPLHF
TGTGCCAGCAGCTTAGACTCACCCCTCCACTTT
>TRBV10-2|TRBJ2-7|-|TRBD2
CASSLGLAGSEQYF
TGCGCCAGCAGTCTAGGACTAGCGGGAAGCGAGCAGTACTTC
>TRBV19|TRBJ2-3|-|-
CASSISGTPDTQYF
TGTGCCAGTAGTATCTCCGGGACTCCAGATACGCAGTATTTT
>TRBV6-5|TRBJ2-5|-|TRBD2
CASSFRGVPQETQYF
TGTGCCAGCAGTTTCCGGGGGGTCCCCCAAGAGACCCAGTACTTC
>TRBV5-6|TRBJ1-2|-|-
CASSLRQLQSYGYTF
TGTGCCAGCAGCTTACGACAGCTACAGTCCTATGGCTACACCTTC
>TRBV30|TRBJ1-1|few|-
CAWSDIQVRAFF
TGTGCCTGGAGTGACATACAGGTCAGGGCTTTCTTT
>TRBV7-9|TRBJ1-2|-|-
CASSLRGYGYTF
TGTGCCAGCAGCTTACGAGGGTATGGCTACACCTTC
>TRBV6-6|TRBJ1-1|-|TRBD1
CASSYTGQGSGTEAFF
TGTGCCAGCAGTTATACCGGACAGGGGAGCGGAACTGAAGCTTTCTTT
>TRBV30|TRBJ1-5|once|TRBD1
CAWEQGAGQPQHF
TGTGCCTGGGAACAGGGGGCTGGACAGCCCCAGCATTTT
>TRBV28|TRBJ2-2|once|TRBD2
CASSLAGVITGELFF
TGTGCCAGCAGTCTTGCGGGGGTGATCACCGGGGAGCTGTTTTTT
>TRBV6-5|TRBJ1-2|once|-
CASSYSGRSNYGYTF
TGTGCCAGCAGTTACTCTGGCCGGTCTAACTATGGCTACACCTTC
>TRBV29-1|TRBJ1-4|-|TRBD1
CSVATGRDEKLFF
TGCAGCGTTGCGACAGGGCGGGATGAAAAACTGTTTTTT
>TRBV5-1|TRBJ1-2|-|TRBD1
CASSFPGTGMPNYGYTF
TGCGCCAGCAGCTTTCCCGGGACAGGGATGCCTAACTATGGCTACACCTTC
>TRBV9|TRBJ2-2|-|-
CASSFLSGTGELFF
TGTGCCAGCAGTTTCCTTAGCGGCACCGGGGAGCTGTTTTTT
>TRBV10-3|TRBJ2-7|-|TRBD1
CATKPGQGSYEQYF
TGTGCCACAAAACCGGGACAGGGCTCCTACGAGCAGTACTTC
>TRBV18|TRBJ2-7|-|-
CASSTTSQGIYEQYF
TGTGCCAGCTCAACCACGTCTCAGGGGATTTACGAGCAGTACTTC
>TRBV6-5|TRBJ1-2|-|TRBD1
CASSSTGQGRGYTF
TGTGCCAGCAGTTCCACGGGACAGGGAAGAGGCTACACCTTC
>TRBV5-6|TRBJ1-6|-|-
CASSLWGVNNSPLHF
TGTGCCAGCAGCTTGTGGGGGGTGAACAATTCACCCCTCCACTTT
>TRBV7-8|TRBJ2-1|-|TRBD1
CASSLHHPGQGAREQFF
TGTGCCAGCAGCCTCCATCACCCGGGACAGGGGGCGCGGGAGCAGTTCTTC
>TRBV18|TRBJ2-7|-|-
CASSPPSKSSYEQYF
TGTGCCAGCTCACCACCGTCGAAGAGCTCCTACGAGCAGTACTTC
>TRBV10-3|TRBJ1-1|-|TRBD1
CAITTTGENTEAFF
TGTGCCATCACCACGACAGGGGAGAACACTGAAGCTTTCTTT
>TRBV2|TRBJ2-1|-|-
CASSTEGGPYNEQFF
TGTGCCAGCAGCACCGAAGGGGGGCCCTACAATGAGCAGTTCTTC
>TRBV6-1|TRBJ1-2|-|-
CASSPNIGGYTF
TGTGCCAGCAGTCCTAACATTGGGGGCTACACCTTC
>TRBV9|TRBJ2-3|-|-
CASSVGGLTDTQYF
TGTGCCAGCAGCGTAGGGGGTCTCACAGATACGCAGTATTTT
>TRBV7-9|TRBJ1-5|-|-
CASSLSEGNQPQHF
TGTGCCAGCAGCTTATCGGAGGGAAATCAGCCCCAGCATTTT
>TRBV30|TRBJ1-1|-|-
CAWTAQGIAATEAFF
TGTGCCTGGACCGCACAGGGTATAGCGGCCACTGAAGCTTTCTTT
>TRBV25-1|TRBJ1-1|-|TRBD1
CASSGIRGLRTEAFF
TGTGCCAGCAGTGGGATCAGGGGGCTTCGAACTGAAGCTTTCTTT
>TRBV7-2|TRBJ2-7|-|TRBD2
CASTLSGRGDEQYF
TGTGCCAGCACCCTTAGCGGGAGAGGGGACGAGCAGTACTTC
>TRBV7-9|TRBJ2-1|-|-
CASRNHQSSSYNEQFF
TGTGCCAGCAGGAACCACCAGTCAAGCTCCTACAATGAGCAGTTCTTC
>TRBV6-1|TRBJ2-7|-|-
CASSEGRLSYEQYF
TGTGCCAGCAGTGAAGGAAGGCTTAGCTACGAGCAGTACTTC
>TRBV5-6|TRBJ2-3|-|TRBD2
CASSAGGDTQYF
TGTGCCAGCAGCGCCGGGGGGGATACGCAGTATTTT
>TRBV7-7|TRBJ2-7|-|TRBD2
CASSVGLAGDEQYF
TGTGCTAGCAGCGTAGGACTAGCGGGAGACGAGCAGTACTTC
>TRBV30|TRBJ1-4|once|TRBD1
CAWSVFGTGGEKLFF
TGTGCCTGGAGTGTATTCGGGACAGGGGGCGAAAAACTGTTTTTT
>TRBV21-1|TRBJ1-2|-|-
CASIQDRELANYGYTF
TGTGCCAGCATCCAGGACAGGGAGTTGGCTAACTATGGCTACACCTTC